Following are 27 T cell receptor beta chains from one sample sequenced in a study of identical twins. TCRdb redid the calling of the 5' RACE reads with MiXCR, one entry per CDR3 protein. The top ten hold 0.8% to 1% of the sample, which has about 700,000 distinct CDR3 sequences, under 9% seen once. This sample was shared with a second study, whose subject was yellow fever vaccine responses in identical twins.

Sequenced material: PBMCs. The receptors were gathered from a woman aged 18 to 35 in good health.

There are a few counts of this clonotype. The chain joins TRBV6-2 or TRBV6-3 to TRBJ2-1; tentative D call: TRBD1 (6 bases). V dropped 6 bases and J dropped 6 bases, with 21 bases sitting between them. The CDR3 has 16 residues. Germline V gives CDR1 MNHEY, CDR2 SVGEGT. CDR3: CASRQNTGFWGNEQFF. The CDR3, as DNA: TGTGCCAGCAGACAAAATACAGGGTTCTGGGGCAATGAGCAGTTCTTC.

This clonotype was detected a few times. In DNA form, the CDR3 reads TGCAGTGCTAGGACGACTAGCGGTACCTACGAGCAGTACTTC. This gives the protein CSARTTSGTYEQYF. This rearrangement joins TRBV20-1 to TRBJ2-7; 9 positions match TRBD2. CDR1 is DFQATT, CDR2 SNEGSKA, per germline (reference sequence). This CDR3 comprises 14 residues. V shed 3 bases, J shed 2 bases, and the junction held 5 bases outside the gene matches.

Here the CDR3 DNA reads TGCGCCAGCAGCGCACGACAGGGACCTAACTATGGCTACACCTTC. Protein product: CASSARQGPNYGYTF. The chain is built from TRBV5-1 and TRBJ1-2, with 7 bases aligning to TRBD1. The V gene's germline CDR1 is SGHRS and CDR2 YFSETQ. The CDR3 length is 15 residues. J lost 0 bases, V lost 4 bases, and 6 bases had no gene match. The full variable domain, completed using reference TRBV5-1 and TRBJ1-2, is KAGVTQTPRYLIKTRGQQVTLSCSPISGHRSVSWYQQTPGQGLQFLFEYFSETQRNKGNFPGRFSGRQFSNSRSEMNVSTLELGDSALYLCASSARQGPNYGYTFGSGTRLTVV.

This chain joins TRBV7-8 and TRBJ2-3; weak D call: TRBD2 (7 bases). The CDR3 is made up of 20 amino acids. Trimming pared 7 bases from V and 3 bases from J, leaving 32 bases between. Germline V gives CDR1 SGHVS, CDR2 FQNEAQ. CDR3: CASTLSAQGPWRERTDTQYF. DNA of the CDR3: TGTGCCAGCACATTAAGTGCTCAGGGGCCTTGGCGGGAGAGGACAGATACGCAGTATTTT.

CDR3 bases: TGCAGTGCTAGAAAGGGATTGGAAAAGCCCCAGCATTTT. Residues: CSARKGLEKPQHF. This rearrangement joins TRBV20-1 to TRBJ1-5; unclear D gene. CDR1 is DFQATT, CDR2 SNEGSKA, per germline (reference sequence). Between the trimmed V and J ends, which lost 2 bases and 8 bases, there was a span of 13 bases. The CDR3 consists of 13 residues.

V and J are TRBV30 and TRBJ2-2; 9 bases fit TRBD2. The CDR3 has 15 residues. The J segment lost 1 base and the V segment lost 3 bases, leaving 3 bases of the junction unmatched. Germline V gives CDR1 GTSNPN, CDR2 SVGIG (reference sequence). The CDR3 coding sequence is TGTGCCTGGAGCCGGACTAGCGTGAACACCGGGGAGCTGTTTTTT. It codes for CAWSRTSVNTGELFF.

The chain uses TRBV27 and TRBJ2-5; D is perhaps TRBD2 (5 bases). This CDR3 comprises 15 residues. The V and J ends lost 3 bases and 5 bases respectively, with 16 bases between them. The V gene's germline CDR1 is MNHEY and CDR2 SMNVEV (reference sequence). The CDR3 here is CASSFSVGAWETQYF. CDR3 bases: TGTGCCAGCAGTTTCAGTGTGGGAGCATGGGAGACCCAGTACTTC.

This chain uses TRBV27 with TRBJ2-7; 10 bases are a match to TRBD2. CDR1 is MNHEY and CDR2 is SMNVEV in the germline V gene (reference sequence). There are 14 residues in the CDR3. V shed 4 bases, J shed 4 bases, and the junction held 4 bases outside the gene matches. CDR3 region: CASSSGLARYEQYF. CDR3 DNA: TGTGCCAGCAGTTCGGGACTAGCGAGGTACGAGCAGTACTTC.

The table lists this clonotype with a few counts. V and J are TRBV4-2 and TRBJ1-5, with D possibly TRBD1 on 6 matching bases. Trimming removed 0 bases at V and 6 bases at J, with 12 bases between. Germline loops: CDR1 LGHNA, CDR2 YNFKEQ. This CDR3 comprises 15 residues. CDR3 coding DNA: TGTGCCAGCAGCCAAGATCCAGGGGCCCTTCAGCCCCAGCATTTT. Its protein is CASSQDPGALQPQHF.

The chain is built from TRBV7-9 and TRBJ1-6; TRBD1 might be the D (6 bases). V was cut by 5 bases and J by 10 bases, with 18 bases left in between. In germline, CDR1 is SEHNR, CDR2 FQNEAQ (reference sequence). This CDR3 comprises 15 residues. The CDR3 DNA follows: TGTGCCAGCAGCGGCCAAAACAGGGACGGATCACCCCTCCACTTT. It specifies CASSGQNRDGSPLHF.

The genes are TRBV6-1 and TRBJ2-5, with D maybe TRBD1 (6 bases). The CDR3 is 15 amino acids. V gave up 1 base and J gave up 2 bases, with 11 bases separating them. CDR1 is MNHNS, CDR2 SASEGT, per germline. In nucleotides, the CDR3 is TGTGCCAGCAGTGAAGGCCAGGGGCCACAAGAGACCCAGTACTTC. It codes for CASSEGQGPQETQYF.

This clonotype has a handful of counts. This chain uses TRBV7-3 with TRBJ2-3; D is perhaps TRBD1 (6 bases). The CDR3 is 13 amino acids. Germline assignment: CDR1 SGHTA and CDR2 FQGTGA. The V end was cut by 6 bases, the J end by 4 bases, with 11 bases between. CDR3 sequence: CASRHRDADTQYF. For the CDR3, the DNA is TGTGCCAGCAGACACAGGGATGCAGATACGCAGTATTTT.

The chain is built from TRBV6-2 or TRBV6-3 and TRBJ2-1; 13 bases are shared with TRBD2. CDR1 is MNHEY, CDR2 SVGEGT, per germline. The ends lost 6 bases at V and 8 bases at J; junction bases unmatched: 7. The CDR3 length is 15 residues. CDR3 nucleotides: TGTGCCAGCAGCCCGGGACTAGCGGGAACCCATGAGCAGTTCTTC. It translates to CASSPGLAGTHEQFF.

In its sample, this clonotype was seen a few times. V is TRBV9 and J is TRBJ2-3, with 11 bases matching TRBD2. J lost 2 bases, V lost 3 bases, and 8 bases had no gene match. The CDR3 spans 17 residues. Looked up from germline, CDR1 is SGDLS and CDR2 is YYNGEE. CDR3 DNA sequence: TGTGCCAGCAGCGCTCCCCTAGCGGGGGGACTCACAGATACGCAGTATTTT. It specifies CASSAPLAGGLTDTQYF.

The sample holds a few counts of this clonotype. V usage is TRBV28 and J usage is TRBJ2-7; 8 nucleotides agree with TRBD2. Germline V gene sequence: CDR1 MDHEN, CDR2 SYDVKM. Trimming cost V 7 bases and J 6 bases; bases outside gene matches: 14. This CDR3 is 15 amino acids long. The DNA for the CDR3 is TGTGCCAGCACCTTGACCCCGGGACTAGGGATCGAGCAGTACTTC. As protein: CASTLTPGLGIEQYF.

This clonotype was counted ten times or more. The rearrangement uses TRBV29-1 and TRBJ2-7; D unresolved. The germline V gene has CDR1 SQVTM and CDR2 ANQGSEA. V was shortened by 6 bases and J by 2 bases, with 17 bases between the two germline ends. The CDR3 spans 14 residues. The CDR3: CSVKSPDITYEQYF. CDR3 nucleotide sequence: TGCAGCGTGAAGAGCCCTGACATTACCTACGAGCAGTACTTC.

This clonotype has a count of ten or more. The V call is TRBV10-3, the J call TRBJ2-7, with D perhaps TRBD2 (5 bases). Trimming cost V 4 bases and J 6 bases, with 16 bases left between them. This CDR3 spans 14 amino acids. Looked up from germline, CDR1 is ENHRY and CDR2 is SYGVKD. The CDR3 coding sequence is TGTGCCATCAGTGGAGGGCTAGAAGGACGCGAGCAGTACTTC. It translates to CAISGGLEGREQYF.

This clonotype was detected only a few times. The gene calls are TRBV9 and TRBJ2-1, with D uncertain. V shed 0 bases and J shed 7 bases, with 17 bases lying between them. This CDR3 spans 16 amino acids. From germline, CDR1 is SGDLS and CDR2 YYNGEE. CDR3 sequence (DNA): TGTGCCAGCAGCGTAGTCGGACGAACCAGTGGGAATGAGCAGTTCTTC. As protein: CASSVVGRTSGNEQFF.

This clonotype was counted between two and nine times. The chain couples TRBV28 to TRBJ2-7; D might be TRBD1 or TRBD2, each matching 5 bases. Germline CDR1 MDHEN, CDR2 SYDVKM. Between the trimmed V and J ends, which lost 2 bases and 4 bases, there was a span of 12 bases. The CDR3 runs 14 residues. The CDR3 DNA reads TGTGCCAGCAGTTTAATAGGGGTAGCGTACGAGCAGTACTTC. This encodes CASSLIGVAYEQYF.

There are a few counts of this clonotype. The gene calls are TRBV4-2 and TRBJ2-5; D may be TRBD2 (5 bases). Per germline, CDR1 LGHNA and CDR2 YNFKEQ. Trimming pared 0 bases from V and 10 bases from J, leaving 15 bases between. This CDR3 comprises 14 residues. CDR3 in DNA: TGTGCCAGCAGCCAAGACCCCGAGGACTTGGGCCAGTACTTC. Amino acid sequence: CASSQDPEDLGQYF.

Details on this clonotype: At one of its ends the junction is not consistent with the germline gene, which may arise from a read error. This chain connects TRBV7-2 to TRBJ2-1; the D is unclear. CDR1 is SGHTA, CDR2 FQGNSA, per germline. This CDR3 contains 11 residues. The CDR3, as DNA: TGTGCCAGCAGCTTAGAGGGCCCACAAAACTTC. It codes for CASSLEGPQNF. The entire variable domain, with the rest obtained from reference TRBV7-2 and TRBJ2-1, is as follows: GAGVSQSPSNKVTEKGKDVELRCDPISGHTALYWYRQSLGQGLEFLIYFQGNSAPDKSGLPSDRFSAERTGGSVSTLTIQRTQQEDSAVYLCASSLEGPQNFGPGTRLTVL.

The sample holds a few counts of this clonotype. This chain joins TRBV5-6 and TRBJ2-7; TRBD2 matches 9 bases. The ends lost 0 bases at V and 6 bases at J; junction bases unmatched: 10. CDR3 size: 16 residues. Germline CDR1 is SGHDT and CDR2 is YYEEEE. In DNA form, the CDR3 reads TGTGCCAGCAGCTTGGTGGACGGCGGGAGGGCCACCGAGCAGTACTTC. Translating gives CASSLVDGGRATEQYF.

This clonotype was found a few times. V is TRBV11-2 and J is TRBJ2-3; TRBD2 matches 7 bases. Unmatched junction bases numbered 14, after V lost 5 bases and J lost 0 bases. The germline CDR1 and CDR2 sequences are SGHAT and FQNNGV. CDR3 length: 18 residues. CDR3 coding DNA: TGTGCCAGCAGCCTGCGGGGGACTACCAAAGGAAGCACAGATACGCAGTATTTT. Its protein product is CASSLRGTTKGSTDTQYF. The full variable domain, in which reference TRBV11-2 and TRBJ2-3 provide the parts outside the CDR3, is EAGVAQSPRYKIIEKRQSVAFWCNPISGHATLYWYQQILGQGPKLLIQFQNNGVVDDSQLPKDRFSAERLKGVDSTLKIQPAKLEDSAVYLCASSLRGTTKGSTDTQYFGPGTRLTVL.

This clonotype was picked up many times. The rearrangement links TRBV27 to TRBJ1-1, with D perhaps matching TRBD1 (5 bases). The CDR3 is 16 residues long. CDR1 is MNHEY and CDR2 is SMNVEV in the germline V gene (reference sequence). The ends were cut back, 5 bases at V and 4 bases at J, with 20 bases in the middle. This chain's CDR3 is CASSLTMGVGGTEAFF. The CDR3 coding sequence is TGTGCCAGCAGTCTCACCATGGGGGTGGGTGGCACTGAAGCTTTCTTT.

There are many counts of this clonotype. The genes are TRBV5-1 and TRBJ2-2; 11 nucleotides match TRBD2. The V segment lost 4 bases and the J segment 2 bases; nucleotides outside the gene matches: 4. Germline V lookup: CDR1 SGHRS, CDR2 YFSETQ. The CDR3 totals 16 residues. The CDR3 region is CASSNRLAGNTGELFF. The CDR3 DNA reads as TGCGCCAGCAGCAACCGACTAGCGGGAAACACCGGGGAGCTGTTTTTT.

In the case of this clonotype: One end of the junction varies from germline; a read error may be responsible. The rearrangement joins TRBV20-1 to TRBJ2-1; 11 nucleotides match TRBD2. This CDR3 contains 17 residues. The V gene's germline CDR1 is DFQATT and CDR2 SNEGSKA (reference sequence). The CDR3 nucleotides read TGCTGTGCTAGGGGGACACTAGCGGGGGTATTCAGGAATGAGCAGTTCTTC. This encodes CCARGTLAGVFRNEQFF.

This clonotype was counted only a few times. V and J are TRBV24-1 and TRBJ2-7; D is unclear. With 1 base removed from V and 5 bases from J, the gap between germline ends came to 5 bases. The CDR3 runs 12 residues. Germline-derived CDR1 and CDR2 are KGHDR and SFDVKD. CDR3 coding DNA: TGTGCCACCAGTGATTTAGGCCACGAGCAGTACTTC. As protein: CATSDLGHEQYF.